The clone carrying this T cell receptor (beta chain) was counted only a few times. J lost 1 base, V lost 3 bases, and 3 bases had no gene match. The CDR3 has 17 residues. Germline CDR1 is SGHRS and CDR2 is YFSETQ. Sample time point: after neoadjuvant nivolumab, at surgical resection. These oral cavity squamous cell carcinomas were HPV-negative and locally advanced. The sample originates from a study of neoadjuvant anti-PD-1 for oral cavity cancer. TCRdb's table, derived via immunoSEQ multiplex PCR, lists solely in-frame clones and lacks some. The sample has around 5,000 clones; 45% to 60% are singletons.

The specimen comprised tumor tissue, sampled after nivolumab (anti-PD-1) treatment. V usage is TRBV5-1 and J usage is TRBJ2-6, with TRBD1 matching over 11 bases. The sequence was obtained from a person between 35 and 79 years old with oral cavity squamous cell carcinoma. The CDR3 spells CASSSDRGLSGANVLTF. CDR3 DNA sequence: TGCGCCAGCAGCTCGGACAGGGGGCTTTCTGGGGCCAACGTCCTGACTTTC.